This T cell receptor beta chain is from a study of quantifying T cell responses using KT2 cells. Study background: cDNA was made from DNase-treated RNA using alpha and beta constant primers. The second PCR ran as a qPCR until a predetermined fluorescence threshold was reached. Points from the study as a whole: Counts of KT2 alpha and beta sequences rose linearly with the number of KT2 cells added.

V trimming: 6 bases; J trimming: 12 bases; junction bases outside the gene matches: 9. The CDR3 has 14 residues. The germline gives CDR1 SGHAT, CDR2 FQNNGV. Each cDNA got a UMI-containing oligo ligated at its 3' end. An equimolar mix of RC1.1 and RC1.2 primed the beta chain across TRBC1 and TRBC2. TCRdb ran MiXCR on the UMI-ligation and nested PCR reads and lists one entry per CDR3 protein. Counted here are around 56,000 distinct CDR3 sequences, more than 9% occurring once; the ten biggest clones make up roughly 9.9%. This clonotype was counted between two and nine times. Its target is not known. Sequencing was carried out using PBMCs spiked with cells of the T cell clone KT2. This TCR came from a human donor. The chain joins TRBV11-2 to TRBJ2-3; TRBD2 agrees at 13 bases. The CDR3 reads CASRPTSGRAPQYF. DNA for the CDR3: TGTGCCAGCAGACCCACTAGCGGGAGGGCCCCTCAGTATTTT.